This T cell receptor beta chain was recorded in a study of T cell responses to AZD1222 COVID-19 vaccine. Study-wide results and caveats: Vaccine-related CD4 TCRs covered spike, predominating at 160-218 and 743-854.

This clone was recorded once. Antigen specificity is unknown. This CDR3 is 13 amino acids long. V lost 5 bases, J lost 3 bases, and 11 bases lay in between. Germline loops: CDR1 SGHNT, CDR2 YENEEA. Sequencing used immunoSEQ multiplex PCR; TCRdb keeps in-frame clones, though not all of them. The sample yields some 120,000 clones, about 85% seen once. The sample was peripheral blood, taken on day 0 of AZD1222 vaccination. This TCR was recovered from an adult in good health. This chain uses TRBV11-3 with TRBJ2-7, with D perhaps being TRBD1 or TRBD2 (5 bases each). The DNA for the CDR3 is TGTGCCAGCAGCCCCCCGAGGGGCTACGAGCAGTACTTC. Its translation: CASSPPRGYEQYF.